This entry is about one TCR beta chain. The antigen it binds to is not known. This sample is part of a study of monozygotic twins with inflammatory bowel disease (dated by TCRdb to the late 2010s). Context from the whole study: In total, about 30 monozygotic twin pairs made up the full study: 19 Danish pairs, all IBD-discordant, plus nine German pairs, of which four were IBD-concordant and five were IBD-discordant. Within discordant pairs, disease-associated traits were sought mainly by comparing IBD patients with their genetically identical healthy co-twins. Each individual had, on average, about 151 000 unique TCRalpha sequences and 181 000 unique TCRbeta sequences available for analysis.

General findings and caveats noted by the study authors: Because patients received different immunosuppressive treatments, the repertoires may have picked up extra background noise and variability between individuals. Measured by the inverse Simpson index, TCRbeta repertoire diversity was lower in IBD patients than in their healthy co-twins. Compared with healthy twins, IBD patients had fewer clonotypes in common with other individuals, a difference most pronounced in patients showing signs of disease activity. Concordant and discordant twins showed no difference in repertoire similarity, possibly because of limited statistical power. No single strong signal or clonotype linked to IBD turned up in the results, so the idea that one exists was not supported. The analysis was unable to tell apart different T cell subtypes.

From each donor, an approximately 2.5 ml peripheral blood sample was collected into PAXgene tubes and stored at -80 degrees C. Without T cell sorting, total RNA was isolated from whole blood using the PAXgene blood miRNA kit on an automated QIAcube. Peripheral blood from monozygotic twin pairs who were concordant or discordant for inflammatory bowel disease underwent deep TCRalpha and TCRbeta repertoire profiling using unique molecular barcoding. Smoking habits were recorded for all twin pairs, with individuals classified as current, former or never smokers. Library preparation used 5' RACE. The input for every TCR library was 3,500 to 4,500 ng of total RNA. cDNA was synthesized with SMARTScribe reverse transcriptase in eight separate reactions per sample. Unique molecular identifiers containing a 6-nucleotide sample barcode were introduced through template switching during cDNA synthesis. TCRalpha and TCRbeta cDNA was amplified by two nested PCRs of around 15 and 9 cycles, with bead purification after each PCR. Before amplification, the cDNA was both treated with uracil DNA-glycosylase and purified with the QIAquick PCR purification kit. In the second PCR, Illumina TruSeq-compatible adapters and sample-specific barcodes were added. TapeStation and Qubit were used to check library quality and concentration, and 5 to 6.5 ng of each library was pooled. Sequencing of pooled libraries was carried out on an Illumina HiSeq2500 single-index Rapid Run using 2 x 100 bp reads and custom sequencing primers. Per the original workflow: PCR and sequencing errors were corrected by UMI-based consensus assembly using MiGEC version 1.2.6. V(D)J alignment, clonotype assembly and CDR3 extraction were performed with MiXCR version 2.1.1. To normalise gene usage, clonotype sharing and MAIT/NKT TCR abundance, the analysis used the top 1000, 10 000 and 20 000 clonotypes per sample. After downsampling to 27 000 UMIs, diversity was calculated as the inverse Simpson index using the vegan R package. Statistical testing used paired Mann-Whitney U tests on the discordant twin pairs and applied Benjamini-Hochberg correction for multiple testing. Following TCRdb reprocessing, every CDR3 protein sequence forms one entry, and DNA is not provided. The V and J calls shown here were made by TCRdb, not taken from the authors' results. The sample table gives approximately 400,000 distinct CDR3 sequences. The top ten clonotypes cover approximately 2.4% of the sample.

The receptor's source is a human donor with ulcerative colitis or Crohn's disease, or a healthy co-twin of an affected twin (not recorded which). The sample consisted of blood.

The encoded CDR3 is CASTQVDTEAFF. The rearranged segments are TRBV7-9 and TRBJ1-1. Based on the germline V gene (reference sequence), the CDR1 and CDR2 sequences are SEHNR and FQNEAQ. From the cysteine up to the phenylalanine, the CDR3 has a length of 12 residues. No DNA is given.